This T cell receptor (beta chain) was recorded in a study of T cell repertoires in cytomegalovirus infection. Turning to the study itself: Recently identified HLA-C-restricted CMV epitopes and well-studied HLA-B-restricted CMV epitopes were used by the study. Shared public TCR beta signatures pointed to both CMV infection and a matching HLA type. Study results and caveats: In two of eight donors, the top clonotype was HLA-C-restricted CMV-specific. Public TCR beta family frequency separated CMV-and-HLA carriers, including in an independent cohort.

One entry per CDR3 protein, called by TCRdb with MiXCR from the reads. The table shows roughly 860,000 distinct CDR3 sequences, with approximately 30% occurring only once. This clonotype was observed many times. Antigen unknown. The clonotype originates from a human donor in good health (CMV status not recorded). Some clones in this sample may be carry-over from other donors' samples. The sequencing used cultured CD8+ T cells from PBMCs, collected from culture after CMV antigen stimulation.

CDR3 amino acids: CASSLASGGSTDTQYF. The CDR3 coding sequence is TGTGCCAGCAGCTTAGCTAGCGGGGGGTCCACAGATACGCAGTATTTT. The genes are TRBV7-3 and TRBJ2-3; TRBD2 matches 11 bases. After removal of 2 bases from V and 2 bases from J, the junction contained 3 bases not matched to a gene. Per the germline V gene, CDR1 is SGHTA and CDR2 is FQGTGA. This CDR3 has 16 residues.